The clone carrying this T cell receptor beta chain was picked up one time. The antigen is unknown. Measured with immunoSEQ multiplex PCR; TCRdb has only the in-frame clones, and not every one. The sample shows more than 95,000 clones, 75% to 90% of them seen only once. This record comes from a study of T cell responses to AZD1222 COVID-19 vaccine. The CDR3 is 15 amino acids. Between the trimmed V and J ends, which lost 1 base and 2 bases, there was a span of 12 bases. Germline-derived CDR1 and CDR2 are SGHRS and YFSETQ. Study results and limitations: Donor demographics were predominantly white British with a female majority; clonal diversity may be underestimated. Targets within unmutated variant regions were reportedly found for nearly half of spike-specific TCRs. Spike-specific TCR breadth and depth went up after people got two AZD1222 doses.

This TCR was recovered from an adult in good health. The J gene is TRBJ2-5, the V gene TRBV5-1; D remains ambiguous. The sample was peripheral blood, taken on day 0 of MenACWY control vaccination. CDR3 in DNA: TGCGCCAGCAGCTTGTCGGACGTAGAACAAGAGACCCAGTACTTC. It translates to CASSLSDVEQETQYF.